Here is one T cell receptor beta chain with its context. Its specificity is not known. Sample-barcoded 5' priming and a J-beta primer mix drove a second PCR of roughly 6 to 12 cycles. TCRdb processed the 5' RACE reads anew with MiXCR; each CDR3 protein has one entry. This sample has roughly 1,300,000 distinct CDR3 sequences, with 45% to 70% found just once. This record belongs to a study of blood T cells in healthy people across ages. As for the study in general: Researchers report that template switching captured about one barcoded beta molecule per two T cells.

The study recruited healthy Caucasian donors from Russia who were aged about 6 to 95. V dropped 4 bases and J dropped 9 bases, with 16 bases sitting between them. Germline V CDR1 and CDR2: MGHRA, YSYEKL. The CDR3 runs to 14 residues. Study outcomes and limitations: Diversity figures derived from one million T cells were judged to underestimate the true value. Lack of knowledge of donor CMV status possibly confounded expanded clonotype changes.

The gene calls are TRBV4-1 and TRBJ2-1; TRBD2 might be the D (7 bases). Input material: blood. This receptor was identified in a man younger than 35 in good health. DNA for the CDR3: TGCGCCAGCAGCCTCATCGGGGGGCGTATTGAGCAGTTCTTC. Amino acid sequence: CASSLIGGRIEQFF.